This T cell receptor beta chain was documented in a study of Ad26.COV2.S vaccination and SARS-CoV-2 variants. Study information: Ad26.COV2.S, an intramuscular injection, was given once or twice 56 days apart.

Described treatment: about 20 received Ad26.COV2.S at low or high dose, single or two shots; about 5 received placebo; per-sample allocation not given. Samples were taken on day 63 after the first vaccine or placebo injection. This CDR3 has 16 residues. Losses at the gene ends were 4 bases for V and 1 base for J; bases not matched to a gene: 4. From germline, CDR1 is LNHDA and CDR2 SQIVND (reference sequence). Profiled with immunoSEQ multiplex PCR; TCRdb holds only in-frame clones, not every one. Counted here are around 250,000 clones, 87% occurring once; the ten biggest clones make up less than 3.5%.

The sample here was peripheral blood, taken in a trial of Ad26.COV2.S vaccine versus placebo. This clonotype originated in a person aged 18-65 years who received the Ad26.COV2.S COVID-19 vaccine or a placebo. The chain links TRBV19 to TRBJ2-2, with 9 bases aligning to TRBD1. Here the CDR3 DNA reads TGTGCCAGTAGTACCCCGGGACAGGGGAACACCGGGGAGCTGTTTTTT. Amino acid sequence: CASSTPGQGNTGELFF.